Listed here is a single T cell receptor (beta chain). Its antigen is still unknown. The data are from a study of beta chain features in type 1 diabetes. Overall study findings and caveats: Healthy donors had naive, central memory and Treg TCRB repertoires that appeared less similar than those seen among patients.

Sequencing targeted expressed TCRB transcripts, as all isolated RNA had been reverse transcribed. Sequencing used immunoSEQ multiplex PCR; TCRdb keeps in-frame clones, though not all of them. The sample lists hundreds of thousands of clones; around 15% were seen once. CD4+ naive, central memory, regulatory and stem cell-like memory subsets were isolated by sorting on CD45RO/CCR7/CD25/CD127/CD95/CD27. The CDR3 loop spans 15 amino acids. Trimming stripped 2 bases from V and 0 bases from J, with 11 bases between. Germline V gives CDR1 SGHRS, CDR2 YFSETQ. This TCR derives from a man aged 18 to 30 in good health. V and J are TRBV5-1 and TRBJ1-2; D not certain. What was sequenced was naive CD4+ T cells from blood. CDR3 nucleotides: TGCGCCAGCAGCTTAGGAACGGTATCTAACTATGGCTACACCTTC. Translating it yields CASSLGTVSNYGYTF.